Listed below are T cell receptor beta chains from one sample, sequenced in a study of early T cells in non-severe SARS-CoV-2 infection. TCRdb re-derived calls from the 5' RACE reads in MiXCR, one entry per CDR3 protein. The sample contains approximately 76,000 distinct CDR3 sequences, around 11% of which appear only once. Sequenced input: whole blood. These receptors originate from an adult who was a healthcare worker with PCR-confirmed SARS-CoV-2 infection or an uninfected control (not recorded which). Both conserved end residues are part of each CDR3. D genes are given only for firm matches. Clone size is shown for a subset of rows, as once, few, many or a class of expanded clone.

D	V	size	J	CDR3	DNA
.	TRBV20-1	.	TRBJ2-7	CSARVATYEQYF	TGCAGTGCTAGAGTAGCTACCTACGAGCAGTACTTC
.	TRBV20-1	many	TRBJ2-5	CAGNSLSNQETQYF	TGCGCTGGTAATTCACTCTCAAACCAAGAGACCCAGTACTTC
.	TRBV7-7	.	TRBJ1-1	CASSSDRNTEAFF	TGTGCTAGCAGCTCGGACAGGAACACTGAAGCTTTCTTT
TRBD2	TRBV20-1	.	TRBJ2-5	CSARDPSGGGSQETQYF	TGCAGTGCTAGAGATCCTAGCGGGGGAGGAAGTCAAGAGACCCAGTACTTC
.	TRBV28	.	TRBJ1-1	CASSLVSEAFF	TGTGCCAGCAGTTTAGTGTCAGAAGCTTTCTTT
.	TRBV20-1	few	TRBJ1-2	CSAKTGLNYGYTF	TGCAGTGCTAAAACAGGGCTAAACTATGGCTACACCTTC
.	TRBV11-2	many	TRBJ1-1	CASSPGRGNTEAFF	TGTGCCAGCAGCCCCGGGAGGGGGAATACTGAAGCCTTCTTT
.	TRBV6-1	many	TRBJ1-5	CASSGRRDQPQHF	TGTGCCAGCAGTGGAAGAAGGGACCAGCCCCAGCATTTT
.	TRBV10-3	many	TRBJ2-1	CAISEGQRNEQFF	TGTGCCATCAGTGAAGGGCAGAGGAATGAGCAGTTCTTC
.	TRBV9	.	TRBJ1-5	CASSDNDSNQPQHF	TGTGCCAGCAGCGACAACGATAGCAATCAGCCCCAGCATTTT
.	TRBV5-1	few	TRBJ1-4	CASSPSALDEKLFF	TGCGCCAGCAGCCCATCGGCTCTTGATGAAAAACTGTTTTTT
TRBD2	TRBV12-5	many	TRBJ2-6	CASGLVSGGTGANVLTF	TGTGCTAGTGGTTTGGTCTCGGGGGGAACTGGGGCCAACGTCCTGACTTTC
.	TRBV21-1	.	TRBJ1-5	CASSIRTSGNQPQHF	TGTGCCAGCAGCATCCGAACCAGTGGCAATCAGCCCCAGCATTTT
.	TRBV2	many	TRBJ2-3	CASSEAPHTQYF	TGTGCCAGCAGTGAAGCACCTCATACGCAGTATTTT
.	TRBV28	.	TRBJ2-3	CASSFGRPRDTQYF	TGTGCCAGCAGTTTCGGACGGCCGAGGGATACGCAGTATTTT
TRBD1	TRBV7-2	many	TRBJ2-2	CASSARGQGSTGELFF	TGTGCCAGCAGCGCCCGGGGACAGGGGAGCACCGGGGAGCTGTTTTTT
.	TRBV7-7	.	TRBJ2-5	CASSLARSEHQETQYF	TGTGCTAGCAGCTTAGCAAGGTCGGAGCATCAAGAGACCCAGTACTTC
.	TRBV29-1	.	TRBJ2-5	CSVERGGGSETQYF	TGCAGCGTTGAGAGGGGCGGAGGAAGCGAGACCCAGTACTTC
.	TRBV4-3	few	TRBJ1-5	CASSQEVEYYNQPQHF	TGCGCCAGCAGCCAAGAGGTCGAGTACTACAATCAGCCCCAGCATTTT
.	TRBV6-6	.	TRBJ2-3	CASREGGTDTQYF	TGTGCCAGCAGAGAGGGCGGCACAGATACGCAGTATTTT
.	TRBV6-5	once	TRBJ1-1	CASSLDTGWGTEAFF	TGTGCCAGCAGTTTGGACACCGGTTGGGGCACTGAAGCTTTCTTT
TRBD1	TRBV12-3/TRBV12-4	few	TRBJ2-7	CASSFRLTGDYEQYF	TGTGCCAGCAGTTTTCGGTTAACAGGGGACTACGAGCAGTACTTC
.	TRBV7-2	.	TRBJ2-7	CASSLISGQGGSGEQYF	TGTGCCAGCAGCTTAATATCAGGGCAGGGGGGATCGGGAGAGCAGTACTTC
.	TRBV12-3/TRBV12-4	.	TRBJ1-2	CASSLFGDYGYTF	TGTGCCAGCAGTTTATTCGGTGATTATGGCTACACCTTC
TRBD2	TRBV3-1	few	TRBJ2-7	CASSLSGGLYEQYF	TGTGCCAGCAGCCTCAGCGGGGGCCTCTACGAGCAGTACTTC
TRBD2	TRBV7-9	.	TRBJ2-5	CASSPGTSGGRETQYF	TGTGCCAGCAGCCCCGGGACTAGCGGGGGTAGGGAGACCCAGTACTTC